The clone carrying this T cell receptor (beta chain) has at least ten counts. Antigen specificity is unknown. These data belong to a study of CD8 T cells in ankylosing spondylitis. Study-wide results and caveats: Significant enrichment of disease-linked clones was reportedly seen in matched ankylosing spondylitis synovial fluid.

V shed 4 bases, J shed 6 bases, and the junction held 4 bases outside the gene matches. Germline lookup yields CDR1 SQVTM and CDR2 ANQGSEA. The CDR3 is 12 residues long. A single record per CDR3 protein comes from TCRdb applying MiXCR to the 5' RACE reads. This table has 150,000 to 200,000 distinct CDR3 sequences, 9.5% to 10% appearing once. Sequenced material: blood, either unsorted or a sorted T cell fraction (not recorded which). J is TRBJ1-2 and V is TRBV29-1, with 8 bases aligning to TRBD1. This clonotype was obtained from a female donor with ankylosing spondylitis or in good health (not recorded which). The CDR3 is CSVGAGGDGYTF. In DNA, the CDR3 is TGCAGCGTTGGGGCAGGGGGCGATGGCTACACCTTC. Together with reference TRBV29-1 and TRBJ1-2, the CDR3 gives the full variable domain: SAVISQKPSRDICQRGTSLTIQCQVDSQVTMMFWYRQQPGQSLTLIATANQGSEATYESGFVIDKFPISRPNLTFSTLTVSNMSPEDSSIYLCSVGAGGDGYTFGSGTRLTVV.